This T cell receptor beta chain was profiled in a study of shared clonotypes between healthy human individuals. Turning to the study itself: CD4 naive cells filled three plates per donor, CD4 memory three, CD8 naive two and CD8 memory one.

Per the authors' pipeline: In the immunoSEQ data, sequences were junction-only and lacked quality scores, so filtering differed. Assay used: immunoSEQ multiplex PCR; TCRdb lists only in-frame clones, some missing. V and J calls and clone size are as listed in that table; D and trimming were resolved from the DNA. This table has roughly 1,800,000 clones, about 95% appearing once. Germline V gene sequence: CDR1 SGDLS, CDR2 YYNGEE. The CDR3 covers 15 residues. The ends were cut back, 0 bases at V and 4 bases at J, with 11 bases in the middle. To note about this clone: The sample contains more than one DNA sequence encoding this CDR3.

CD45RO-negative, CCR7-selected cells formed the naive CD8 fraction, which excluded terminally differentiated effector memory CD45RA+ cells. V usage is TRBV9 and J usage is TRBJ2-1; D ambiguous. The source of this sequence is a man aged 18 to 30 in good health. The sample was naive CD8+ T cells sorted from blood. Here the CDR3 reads CASSVGGRSYNEQFF. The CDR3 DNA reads TGTGCCAGCAGCGTAGGAGGCAGGTCATACAATGAGCAGTTCTTC.